These 13 T cell receptor beta chains came from one sample sequenced in a study of spatial heterogeneity in lung cancer. The time point: sample taken at primary tumor resection. TCRdb analysed the 5' RACE reads with MiXCR anew, one entry per CDR3 protein. The sample records around 87,000 distinct CDR3 sequences, about 12% being singletons. The sample consisted of PBMCs, taken at surgery. Receptors originate from a male donor with early-stage non-small cell lung cancer.

Many counts were recorded for this clonotype. The genes are TRBV5-6 and TRBJ2-3, with 7 bases lining up with TRBD2. The V and J ends lost 3 bases and 1 base, in that order; junction bases with no gene match: 8. The CDR3 totals 16 residues. Germline V gene lookup returns CDR1 SGHDT and CDR2 YYEEEE. CDR3 DNA: TGTGCCAGCAGCTCCCTGTTTCGGGGGGGCACAGATACGCAGTATTTT. Encoded protein: CASSSLFRGGTDTQYF.

This clonotype has just a few counts. The V and J genes are TRBV12-3 or TRBV12-4 and TRBJ2-5, with 12 bases that match TRBD2. The CDR3 totals 16 residues. The V segment lost 6 bases and the J segment 2 bases; nucleotides outside the gene matches: 7. CDR3 sequence: CASRPGLAGPQETQYF. The CDR3 coding sequence is TGTGCCAGCAGGCCTGGACTAGCGGGGCCTCAAGAGACCCAGTACTTC.

The V call is TRBV5-1, the J call TRBJ2-2; the match to TRBD1 covers 7 bases. V lost 1 base to trimming and J lost 3 bases; unmatched junction nucleotides: 3. The germline V gene encodes CDR1 SGHRS and CDR2 YFSETQ. The CDR3 loop spans 15 amino acids. The CDR3 DNA reads as TGCGCCAGCAGCTTGAGCACAGGGGACACCGGGGAGCTGTTTTTT. Residues: CASSLSTGDTGELFF.

The chain joins TRBV27 to TRBJ2-2, with no clear D. V was cut by 3 bases and J by 5 bases, with 10 bases left in between. Germline CDR1 and CDR2: MNHEY and SMNVEV (reference sequence). The CDR3 loop spans 14 amino acids. The CDR3 DNA is TGTGCCAGCAGTTTTCTCCCCGGGACCGGGGAGCTGTTTTTT. It translates to CASSFLPGTGELFF.

The chain joins TRBV2 to TRBJ2-4; D tentatively reads TRBD1 or TRBD2 (5 bases each). This CDR3 has 14 residues. Trimming took off 4 bases at V and 6 bases at J, with 13 bases between the two ends. Germline assignment: CDR1 SNHLY and CDR2 FYNNEI. As DNA, the CDR3 is TGTGCCAGCAGTGTTGCAGGGAGTGGAAACATTCAGTACTTC. It encodes CASSVAGSGNIQYF. Full variable domain (remainder filled in from reference TRBV2 and TRBJ2-4): EPEVTQTPSHQVTQMGQEVILRCVPISNHLYFYWYRQILGQKVEFLVSFYNNEISEKSEIFDDQFSVERPDGSNFTLKIRSTKLEDSAMYFCASSVAGSGNIQYFGAGTRLSVL.

This clonotype was recorded at least ten times. V usage is TRBV28 and J usage is TRBJ2-5, with 10 bases matching TRBD2. The CDR3 sequence is 15 residues long. The germline gives CDR1 MDHEN, CDR2 SYDVKM. J was trimmed by 4 bases and V by 2 bases; bases with no gene match: 4. The CDR3 sequence: CASSLGLAGVETQYF. As DNA, the CDR3 is TGTGCCAGCAGTTTAGGGCTAGCGGGAGTAGAGACCCAGTACTTC.

The gene calls are TRBV7-3 and TRBJ2-5; 7 positions agree with TRBD2. The CDR3 loop spans 15 amino acids. CDR1 is SGHTA, CDR2 FQGTGA, per germline. V was pared by 5 bases and J by 1 base, with 7 bases of the junction left unmatched. This chain's CDR3 is CASSRSSGGQETQYF. CDR3 in DNA: TGTGCCAGCAGCCGCAGCTCGGGGGGCCAAGAGACCCAGTACTTC. Based on the CDR3 plus reference TRBV7-3 and TRBJ2-5, the full variable domain is GAGVSQTPSNKVTEKGKYVELRCDPISGHTALYWYRQSLGQGPEFLIYFQGTGAADDSGLPNDRFFAVRPEGSVSTLKIQRTERGDSAVYLCASSRSSGGQETQYFGPGTRLLVL.

This clonotype was found a few times. This chain joins TRBV28 and TRBJ1-5, with TRBD1 matching over 12 bases. Germline CDR1 reads MDHEN; CDR2 reads SYDVKM. Trimming took 11 bases from V and 2 from J; bases not matched to a gene: 4. CDR3 size: 14 residues. DNA of the CDR3: TGTGCCGGGACAGGGGGCGCAGGCAATCAGCCCCAGCATTTT. Protein product: CAGTGGAGNQPQHF.

This sequence joins TRBV12-3 or TRBV12-4 and TRBJ2-7; D is unclear. The CDR3 sequence is 17 residues long. V was clipped by 5 bases and J by 0 bases, with 20 bases between them. The CDR3 DNA reads as TGTGCCAGCAGTAATTCCCCGGGTAGGGCAGGCTCCTACGAGCAGTACTTC. Residues: CASSNSPGRAGSYEQYF.

CDR3 region: CASKEAGTDTQYF. As DNA, the CDR3 is TGCGCCAGCAAGGAGGCTGGCACAGATACGCAGTATTTT. V usage is TRBV10-2 and J usage is TRBJ2-3; tentatively, D is TRBD2 (5 bases). V was shortened by 7 bases and J by 1 base, with 9 bases between the two germline ends. CDR3 length: 13 amino acids. Germline V gene sequence: CDR1 WSHSY, CDR2 SAAADI.

This clonotype was detected a few times. V gene TRBV29-1 combines with J gene TRBJ2-7; D may correspond to TRBD1 or TRBD2 (6 bases each). Germline lookup yields CDR1 SQVTM and CDR2 ANQGSEA. The CDR3 loop spans 11 amino acids. Trimming removed 4 bases at V and 7 bases at J, with 11 bases between. CDR3 in DNA: TGCAGCGTTGGGGGGGCGAGGGAGCAGTACTTC. Its translation is CSVGGAREQYF.

Only a few counts were recorded for this clonotype. The rearrangement joins TRBV28 to TRBJ1-5; D not certain. Germline V gene data show CDR1 as MDHEN and CDR2 as SYDVKM. The CDR3 runs 12 residues. Trimming stripped 7 bases from V and 2 bases from J, with 6 bases between. The CDR3 protein is CASISGNQPQHF. The CDR3 DNA sequence: TGTGCCAGCATCTCGGGCAATCAGCCCCAGCATTTT.

This clonotype occurred a few times. This chain connects TRBV9 to TRBJ2-5, with D possibly called TRBD1 or TRBD2 (6 bases each). Germline V CDR1 and CDR2: SGDLS, YYNGEE. The CDR3 is 15 residues long. Trimming left V 0 bases short and J 5 bases short, with 14 bases between. This CDR3 is CASSVAGGAGETQYF. In DNA, the CDR3 is TGTGCCAGCAGCGTAGCCGGGGGCGCGGGGGAGACCCAGTACTTC.